This passage covers 27 T cell receptor beta chains from one sample sequenced in a study of technical replicates of blood from several donors. The method was immunoSEQ multiplex PCR; TCRdb's version includes in-frame clones alone and lacks a portion of them. The repertoire includes around 81,000 clones, roughly 95% of them detected once, and about 0.36% sits in the top ten. The sample was T cells isolated from PBMCs. All receptors come from a human donor in good health.

This chain links TRBV19 with TRBJ1-2; D unclear. This CDR3 contains 15 residues. The V gene lost 5 bases and the J gene lost 1 base, with 14 bases spanning the gap. CDR1 and CDR2 from the germline V gene are LNHDA and SQIVND (reference sequence). CDR3 sequence: CASSATLGVNYGYTF. CDR3 sequence (DNA): TGTGCCAGTAGTGCCACCTTGGGAGTTAACTATGGCTACACCTTC.

CDR3 sequence reads: CSVELGAGADTQYF. The CDR3 nucleotides are TGCAGCGTTGAACTCGGGGCAGGGGCAGATACGCAGTATTTT. The chain links TRBV29-1 to TRBJ2-3; weak D call: TRBD1 (6 bases). Germline values: CDR1 SQVTM, CDR2 ANQGSEA. The CDR3 totals 14 residues. V dropped 2 bases and J dropped 4 bases, with 13 bases sitting between them.

The count of this clone is one. The V call is TRBV29-1, the J call TRBJ2-3, with TRBD2 identical over 9 bases. The CDR3 covers 14 residues. Per the germline V gene, CDR1 is SQVTM and CDR2 is ANQGSEA. J gave up 4 bases and V 4 bases, and 6 bases lay outside the gene matches. The CDR3 region has the DNA TGCAGCGTTGGCCTAGCGGGAAGTTCAGATACGCAGTATTTT. It encodes CSVGLAGSSDTQYF.

This rearrangement joins TRBV7-9 to TRBJ2-7, with D unresolved. V gave up 3 bases and J gave up 5 bases, with 8 bases separating them. CDR3 length: 12 amino acids. Germline V lookup: CDR1 SEHNR, CDR2 FQNEAQ (reference sequence). The CDR3: CASSFQVNEQYF. Here the CDR3 DNA reads TGTGCCAGCAGCTTTCAGGTGAACGAGCAGTACTTC.

This clone was observed once. In the same sample, other DNA sequences code for this CDR3. The chain couples TRBV27 to TRBJ2-7; 7 bases match TRBD1. Germline-derived CDR1 and CDR2 are MNHEY and SMNVEV (reference sequence). V shed 5 bases, J shed 3 bases, and the junction held 7 bases outside the gene matches. The CDR3 is made up of 14 amino acids. The CDR3 DNA follows: TGTGCCAGCAGTCCGATAGACAGGGTCTACGAGCAGTACTTC. Its translation: CASSPIDRVYEQYF.

This clone was counted once. The rearrangement joins TRBV4-1 to TRBJ1-1; D uncertain. Between the trimmed V and J ends, which lost 5 bases and 8 bases, there was a span of 9 bases. In germline, CDR1 is MGHRA, CDR2 YSYEKL. The CDR3 is made up of 11 amino acids. The DNA for the CDR3 is TGCGCCAGCAGCTATTACCTAGAAGCTTTCTTT. It yields the protein CASSYYLEAFF.

This chain links TRBV6-5 with TRBJ1-2; 7 bases match TRBD1. The CDR3 is 14 amino acids. The germline gives CDR1 MNHEY, CDR2 SVGAGI. V shed 7 bases, J shed 2 bases, and the junction held 7 bases outside the gene matches. CDR3 in amino acids: CASTSTGTNYGYTF. CDR3 sequence (DNA): TGTGCCAGCACCTCGACAGGGACCAACTATGGCTACACCTTC.

CDR3 residues: CASSLGESGNTQYF. Here the CDR3 DNA reads TGTGCCAGCAGCTTGGGGGAATCAGGGAATACGCAGTATTTT. The chain employs TRBV5-4 and TRBJ2-3; D possibly corresponds to TRBD1 (5 bases). CDR1 and CDR2 from the germline V gene are SGHNT and YYREEE (reference sequence). The CDR3 consists of 14 residues. Deletions cut 0 bases from V and 7 bases from J, with 12 bases between.

This chain joins TRBV9 and TRBJ2-1, with 11 bases aligning to TRBD2. Germline CDR1 and CDR2: SGDLS and YYNGEE. After removal of 6 bases from V and 7 bases from J, the junction contained 9 bases not matched to a gene. CDR3 length equals 15 residues. DNA of the CDR3: TGTGCCAGCACCTCCTTAGCGGGAGGGCCTAATGAGCAGTTCTTC. Translated, it gives CASTSLAGGPNEQFF.

This chain links TRBV10-1 with TRBJ2-1, with D perhaps TRBD2 (5 bases). This CDR3 has 10 amino acids. Germline-derived CDR1 and CDR2 are WNHNN and SYGVQD (reference sequence). V was cut by 8 bases and J by 15 bases, with 14 bases left in between. This CDR3 is CASSTRELFF. For the CDR3, the DNA is TGCGCCAGCTCAACGAGGGAGTTGTTCTTC.

This chain uses TRBV5-4 with TRBJ1-1; a weak D match, TRBD1 (6 bases). The CDR3 runs to 15 residues. Germline V CDR1 and CDR2: SGHNT, YYREEE (reference sequence). Trimming took 4 bases from V and 3 from J, leaving 16 bases between them. This CDR3 is CASSETGWGDTEAFF. Written as DNA, the CDR3 is TGTGCCAGCAGCGAAACAGGGTGGGGAGACACTGAAGCTTTCTTT.

This chain links TRBV18 with TRBJ1-4; D unclear. The V and J ends lost 3 bases and 8 bases respectively, with 4 bases between them. The CDR3 is made up of 11 amino acids. Germline V lookup: CDR1 KGHSH, CDR2 LQKENI. DNA for the CDR3: TGTGCCAGCTCACCCCAGGAAAAACTGTTTTTT. Encoded protein: CASSPQEKLFF.

This sequence joins TRBV27 and TRBJ1-2; D is unresolved. The CDR3 has 13 amino acids. The V and J ends lost 2 bases and 6 bases respectively, with 10 bases between them. Germline assignment: CDR1 MNHEY and CDR2 SMNVEV (reference sequence). The CDR3 sequence is CASSLKVRDGYTF. The CDR3 bases are TGTGCCAGCAGTTTAAAGGTTCGGGATGGCTACACCTTC.

This clone was picked up one time. The same CDR3 is also encoded by other DNA sequences in this sample. The chain recombines TRBV9 with TRBJ2-7; 8 nucleotides agree with TRBD1. Per the germline V gene, CDR1 is SGDLS and CDR2 is YYNGEE. The trim removed 0 bases at V and 3 bases at J, leaving 2 bases unmatched. This CDR3 contains 14 residues. The CDR3 bases are TGTGCCAGCAGCGTAGGACAGGGGATCTACGAGCAGTACTTC. Translated, it gives CASSVGQGIYEQYF.

The genes are TRBV19 and TRBJ2-7, with a possible D match to TRBD2 (6 bases). V was shortened by 8 bases and J by 0 bases, with 17 bases between the two germline ends. The CDR3 extends over 15 amino acids. Looked up from germline, CDR1 is LNHDA and CDR2 is SQIVND (reference sequence). The CDR3 coding sequence is TGTGCCAGTTCCCGCGGGGTAGCGGCCTCCTACGAGCAGTACTTC. Protein product: CASSRGVAASYEQYF.

This sequence joins TRBV7-3 and TRBJ2-7; TRBD1 matches 8 bases. Germline-derived CDR1 and CDR2 are SGHTA and FQGTGA. The CDR3 has 14 amino acids. The V and J ends lost 5 bases and 2 bases, in that order; junction bases with no gene match: 5. The CDR3 here is CASSRAGGAYEQYF. In DNA, the CDR3 is TGTGCCAGCAGCAGGGCAGGGGGCGCCTACGAGCAGTACTTC. Full variable domain (remainder filled in from reference TRBV7-3 and TRBJ2-7): GAGVSQTPSNKVTEKGKYVELRCDPISGHTALYWYRQSLGQGPEFLIYFQGTGAADDSGLPNDRFFAVRPEGSVSTLKIQRTERGDSAVYLCASSRAGGAYEQYFGPGTRLTVT.

V usage is TRBV10-3 and J usage is TRBJ2-3; 14 nucleotides agree with TRBD2. From germline, CDR1 is ENHRY and CDR2 SYGVKD. This CDR3 region has 17 residues. V shed 2 bases, J shed 4 bases, and the junction held 5 bases outside the gene matches. The CDR3 protein is CAISERGLAGAADTQYF. As DNA, the CDR3 is TGTGCCATCAGTGAGAGGGGACTAGCGGGAGCCGCAGATACGCAGTATTTT.

This chain links TRBV7-6 with TRBJ2-2, with 7 bases lining up with TRBD1. The CDR3 length is 18 residues. Losses at the gene ends were 2 bases for V and 0 bases for J; bases not matched to a gene: 9. The V gene's germline CDR1 is SGHVS and CDR2 FNYEAQ. CDR3 nucleotides: TGTGCCAGCAGCTTACTTTTACAGGGGTCCGCGAACACCGGGGAGCTGTTTTTT. This gives the protein CASSLLLQGSANTGELFF.

The chain carries TRBV6-6 and TRBJ2-5; TRBD1 agrees at 8 bases. V lost 5 bases to trimming and J lost 5 bases; unmatched junction nucleotides: 7. The germline gives CDR1 MNHNY, CDR2 SVGAGI (reference sequence). This CDR3 contains 14 residues. Written as DNA, the CDR3 is TGTGCCAGCAGTCAGGGGGCGCGGGTGGAGACCCAGTACTTC. Its protein product is CASSQGARVETQYF.

The rearrangement links TRBV28 to TRBJ2-7; D might be TRBD1 (6 bases). Per germline, CDR1 MDHEN and CDR2 SYDVKM. Deletions cut 7 bases from V and 4 bases from J, with 14 bases between. This CDR3 contains 13 residues. The chain's CDR3 is CASTEQGPYEQYF. The CDR3 nucleotides are TGTGCCAGCACCGAACAGGGACCTTACGAGCAGTACTTC.

V usage is TRBV7-9 and J usage is TRBJ2-3; D uncertain. The CDR3 sequence is 11 residues long. The V and J ends lost 2 bases and 10 bases respectively, with 7 bases between them. From germline, CDR1 is SEHNR and CDR2 FQNEAQ (reference sequence). CDR3 sequence: CASSLPVAQYF. CDR3 sequence (DNA): TGTGCCAGCAGCTTACCTGTCGCGCAGTATTTT.

The chain carries TRBV30 and TRBJ2-7, with 7 positions matching TRBD2. V shed 1 base and J 6 bases; nucleotides not matched to a gene: 15. Germline-derived CDR1 and CDR2 are GTSNPN and SVGIG (reference sequence). The length of the CDR3 is 16 residues. CDR3 DNA sequence: TGTGCCTGGAGTGCTGGCGGGAGCCCCCGGCTACGCGAGCAGTACTTC. This gives the protein CAWSAGGSPRLREQYF.

J is TRBJ2-7 and V is TRBV27, with D possibly matching TRBD2 (5 bases). Trimming cost V 6 bases and J 2 bases, with 14 bases left between them. CDR1 and CDR2 from the germline V gene are MNHEY and SMNVEV (reference sequence). The CDR3 runs to 14 residues. CDR3 sequence (DNA): TGTGCCAGCAGCCTCTCTCTCGGGACCTACGAGCAGTACTTC. It is translated as CASSLSLGTYEQYF.

The chain recombines TRBV5-1 with TRBJ2-7; the match to TRBD1 covers 8 bases. Germline V gives CDR1 SGHRS, CDR2 YFSETQ. This CDR3 region has 14 residues. Germline trimming cut 2 bases from V and 2 bases from J; bases unmatched to any gene: 3. For the CDR3, the DNA is TGCGCCAGCAGCTTTTTACAGGGGGCCTACGAGCAGTACTTC. This gives the protein CASSFLQGAYEQYF. The complete variable domain, with remaining parts taken from reference TRBV5-1 and TRBJ2-7, reads KAGVTQTPRYLIKTRGQQVTLSCSPISGHRSVSWYQQTPGQGLQFLFEYFSETQRNKGNFPGRFSGRQFSNSRSEMNVSTLELGDSALYLCASSFLQGAYEQYFGPGTRLTVT.

This chain uses TRBV11-2 with TRBJ2-1, with 7 bases aligning to TRBD2. Germline CDR1 and CDR2: SGHAT and FQNNGV. V trimming: 4 bases; J trimming: 4 bases; junction bases outside the gene matches: 7. The CDR3 is 15 residues long. As DNA, the CDR3 is TGTGCCAGCAGCTCCACTCTAGCGGCATACAATGAGCAGTTCTTC. Amino acid sequence: CASSSTLAAYNEQFF.

CDR3 sequence reads: CASSHNSRDRYEKLFF. DNA of the CDR3: TGCGCCAGCAGCCATAATTCCCGGGACAGATATGAAAAACTGTTTTTT. The gene calls are TRBV4-1 and TRBJ1-4; 7 bases line up with TRBD1. With V trimmed by 3 bases and J by 6 bases, 10 bases remained unmatched. The germline gives CDR1 MGHRA, CDR2 YSYEKL. This CDR3 spans 16 amino acids.

In this sample, this clone turned up once. V is TRBV5-1 and J is TRBJ1-1, with 9 bases aligning to TRBD1. This CDR3 is 14 amino acids long. The germline V gene encodes CDR1 SGHRS and CDR2 YFSETQ. Trimming removed 4 bases from V and 5 bases from J; junction bases left unmatched: 6. CDR3 DNA: TGCGCCAGCAGCGGGACAGGGATGGAAACTGAAGCTTTCTTT. Amino acid sequence: CASSGTGMETEAFF.